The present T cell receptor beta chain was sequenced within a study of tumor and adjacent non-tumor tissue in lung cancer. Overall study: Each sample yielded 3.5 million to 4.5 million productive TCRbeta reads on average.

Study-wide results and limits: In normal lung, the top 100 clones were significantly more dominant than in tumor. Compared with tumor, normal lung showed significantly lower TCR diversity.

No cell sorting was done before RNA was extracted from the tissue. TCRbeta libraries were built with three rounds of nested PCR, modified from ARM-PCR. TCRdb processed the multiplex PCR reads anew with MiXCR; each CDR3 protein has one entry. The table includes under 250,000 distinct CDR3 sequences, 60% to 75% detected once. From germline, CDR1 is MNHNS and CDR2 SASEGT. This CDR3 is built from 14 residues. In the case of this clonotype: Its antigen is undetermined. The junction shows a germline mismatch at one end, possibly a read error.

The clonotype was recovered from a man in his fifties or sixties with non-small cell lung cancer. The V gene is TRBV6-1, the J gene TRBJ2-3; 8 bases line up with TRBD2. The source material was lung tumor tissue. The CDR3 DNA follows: TGTGCCAGCCCGGCGGGGGGTCTCACAAATACGCAGTATTTT. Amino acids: CASPAGGLTNTQYF.